The rows below give T cell receptor beta chains drawn from one sample of a study of T cells after yellow fever vaccination. TCRdb analysed the 5' RACE reads with MiXCR anew, one entry per CDR3 protein. This repertoire shows some 340,000 distinct CDR3 sequences, roughly 3.9% found once; its top ten account for around 23%. Sequenced material: PBMCs, taken 5 days after the yellow fever booster vaccination. The origin of the receptors is a man younger than 35 who received the YFV17D yellow fever vaccine. CDR3s include the opening cysteine and the closing phenylalanine or tryptophan. A D gene is named only where the DNA matches it firmly. Clone size appears in some rows only: once, few, many, or a class for an expanded clone.

CDR3 length: 15
V gene: TRBV5-6
J gene: TRBJ2-1
D gene: TRBD2
clone size: many
CDR3 protein: CASSPKSGDYNEQFF
CDR3 DNA: TGTGCCAGCAGCCCTAAAAGCGGGGACTACAATGAGCAGTTCTTC

CDR3 length: 16
V gene: TRBV5-1
J gene: TRBJ2-2
D gene: -
clone size: many
CDR3 protein: CASSYGTVPNTGELFF
CDR3 DNA: TGCGCCAGCAGCTATGGGACGGTACCGAACACCGGGGAGCTGTTTTTT

CDR3 length: 11
V gene: TRBV24-1
J gene: TRBJ2-3
D gene: -
clone size: few
CDR3 protein: CATSDWDTQYF
CDR3 DNA: TGTGCCACCAGTGACTGGGATACGCAGTATTTT

CDR3 length: 14
V gene: TRBV2
J gene: TRBJ1-5
D gene: -
clone size: -
CDR3 protein: CARSTAQSNQPQHF
CDR3 DNA: TGTGCCAGAAGCACGGCCCAGAGCAATCAGCCCCAGCATTTT

CDR3 length: 19
V gene: TRBV7-9
J gene: TRBJ2-2
D gene: -
clone size: few
CDR3 protein: CASSPLRRHTGRIAGELFF
CDR3 DNA: TGTGCCAGCAGCCCGCTCCGCCGACATACAGGGAGGATCGCCGGGGAGCTGTTTTTT

CDR3 length: 13
V gene: TRBV18
J gene: TRBJ2-7
D gene: -
clone size: few
CDR3 protein: CASSPGDFYEQYF
CDR3 DNA: TGTGCCAGCTCACCAGGGGACTTCTACGAGCAGTACTTC

CDR3 length: 14
V gene: TRBV4-1
J gene: TRBJ1-1
D gene: -
clone size: few
CDR3 protein: CASSQGRGLTEAFF
CDR3 DNA: TGCGCCAGCAGCCAAGGTCGGGGGCTCACTGAAGCTTTCTTT

CDR3 length: 12
V gene: TRBV6-5
J gene: TRBJ2-7
D gene: TRBD2
clone size: -
CDR3 protein: CASRRTGGEQYF
CDR3 DNA: TGTGCCAGCAGGCGCACGGGAGGCGAGCAGTACTTC

CDR3 length: 14
V gene: TRBV7-2
J gene: TRBJ2-5
D gene: TRBD1
clone size: many
CDR3 protein: CASSKTGGPQTQYF
CDR3 DNA: TGTGCCAGCAGCAAAACAGGGGGACCACAGACCCAGTACTTC

CDR3 length: 14
V gene: TRBV12-3/TRBV12-4
J gene: TRBJ2-1
D gene: -
clone size: many
CDR3 protein: CASSSRGGGNEQFF
CDR3 DNA: TGTGCCAGCAGTTCCCGAGGAGGGGGGAATGAGCAGTTCTTC

CDR3 length: 14
V gene: TRBV4-3
J gene: TRBJ2-7
D gene: -
clone size: many
CDR3 protein: CASSQEPGYHEQYF
CDR3 DNA: TGCGCCAGCAGCCAAGAACCAGGGTACCACGAGCAGTACTTC

CDR3 length: 12
V gene: TRBV7-9
J gene: TRBJ1-2
D gene: -
clone size: -
CDR3 protein: CASSLRDTPLGF
CDR3 DNA: TGTGCCAGCAGCCTCCGGGACACCCCTTTGGGCTTC

CDR3 length: 13
V gene: TRBV4-1
J gene: TRBJ2-1
D gene: -
clone size: -
CDR3 protein: CASSQGDGVEQFF
CDR3 DNA: TGCGCCAGCAGCCAAGGAGATGGGGTTGAGCAGTTCTTC

CDR3 length: 20
V gene: TRBV7-2
J gene: TRBJ2-1
D gene: -
clone size: many
CDR3 protein: CASSSWFGQGGTSGYNEQFF
CDR3 DNA: TGTGCCAGCAGCTCTTGGTTCGGACAGGGAGGAACTAGCGGCTACAATGAGCAGTTCTTC

CDR3 length: 14
V gene: TRBV7-3
J gene: TRBJ1-6
D gene: -
clone size: few
CDR3 protein: CASRGFQYNSPLHF
CDR3 DNA: TGTGCCAGCCGGGGTTTCCAGTATAATTCACCCCTCCACTTT

CDR3 length: 16
V gene: TRBV7-2
J gene: TRBJ2-5
D gene: -
clone size: many
CDR3 protein: CASSFRQGLTQETQYF
CDR3 DNA: TGTGCCAGCAGCTTCAGGCAGGGGCTCACCCAAGAGACCCAGTACTTC

CDR3 length: 12
V gene: TRBV12-3/TRBV12-4
J gene: TRBJ2-3
D gene: -
clone size: few
CDR3 protein: CASRTATDTQYF
CDR3 DNA: TGTGCCAGCAGGACGGCGACAGATACGCAGTATTTT

CDR3 length: 13
V gene: TRBV20-1
J gene: TRBJ2-5
D gene: -
clone size: -
CDR3 protein: CSASLVEYGTQYF
CDR3 DNA: TGCAGTGCTAGCTTGGTTGAGTACGGGACCCAGTACTTC

CDR3 length: 15
V gene: TRBV7-9
J gene: TRBJ1-1
D gene: TRBD1
clone size: many
CDR3 protein: CASSHRTGGNTEAFF
CDR3 DNA: TGTGCCAGCAGCCACCGGACAGGGGGCAACACTGAAGCTTTCTTT

CDR3 length: 15
V gene: TRBV28
J gene: TRBJ1-2
D gene: -
clone size: many
CDR3 protein: CASINLGGRSYGYTF
CDR3 DNA: TGTGCCAGCATCAACTTGGGGGGGCGCAGCTATGGCTACACCTTC

CDR3 length: 15
V gene: TRBV12-3/TRBV12-4
J gene: TRBJ1-4
D gene: TRBD1
clone size: many
CDR3 protein: CASSLLQGSDEKLFF
CDR3 DNA: TGTGCCAGCAGTTTACTACAGGGGAGCGATGAAAAACTGTTTTTT

CDR3 length: 13
V gene: TRBV29-1
J gene: TRBJ2-7
D gene: -
clone size: many
CDR3 protein: CSVAHSIGYEQYF
CDR3 DNA: TGCAGCGTTGCTCACTCTATCGGGTACGAGCAGTACTTC

CDR3 length: 13
V gene: TRBV12-3/TRBV12-4
J gene: TRBJ1-1
D gene: TRBD1
clone size: many
CDR3 protein: CASSFTGVTEAFF
CDR3 DNA: TGTGCCAGCAGTTTCACAGGGGTCACTGAAGCTTTCTTT

CDR3 length: 17
V gene: TRBV5-1
J gene: TRBJ2-1
D gene: TRBD2
clone size: -
CDR3 protein: CASSSRLAGVSYNEQFF
CDR3 DNA: TGCGCCAGCAGCTCTCGACTAGCGGGGGTCTCCTACAATGAGCAGTTCTTC

CDR3 length: 15
V gene: TRBV20-1
J gene: TRBJ1-2
D gene: TRBD1
clone size: -
CDR3 protein: CSARESGTGAYGYTF
CDR3 DNA: TGCAGTGCTAGAGAAAGCGGGACAGGGGCGTATGGCTACACCTTC